These T cell receptor beta chains were read from a single sample in a study of spatial heterogeneity in lung cancer. TCRdb ran MiXCR on the 5' RACE reads and lists one entry per CDR3 protein. This sample has under 15,000 distinct CDR3 sequences; roughly an eighth occur once, and the top ten carry 2.4%. Source: PBMCs, taken at surgery. Source of these receptors: a female donor with early-stage non-small cell lung cancer. The CDR3 runs from the conserved cysteine through the conserved F or W. D genes are given only for firm matches. Rows may omit the clone size; those that give it use once, few, many or a size class.

clone_size	v_call	d_call	j_call	cdr3_aa	cdr3_nt
many	TRBV20-1	TRBD2	TRBJ2-1	CSARVPTSGRFRNEQFF	TGCAGTGCTAGAGTACCGACTAGCGGGAGGTTTCGCAATGAGCAGTTCTTC
many	TRBV4-1	TRBD2	TRBJ2-1	CASSQDDRLAGWGEQFF	TGCGCCAGCAGCCAAGACGACAGACTAGCGGGTTGGGGTGAGCAGTTCTTC
-	TRBV6-1	TRBD2	TRBJ2-7	CASSESSGLAYEQYF	TGTGCCAGCAGTGAATCCTCGGGACTAGCCTACGAGCAGTACTTC
few	TRBV3-1	-	TRBJ1-1	CASRDDRSISEAFF	TGTGCCAGCAGGGACGACAGGTCTATATCTGAAGCTTTCTTT
medium-sized	TRBV29-1	-	TRBJ2-5	CSAHAQGGQETQYF	TGCAGCGCTCACGCTCAGGGAGGCCAAGAGACCCAGTACTTC
many	TRBV7-2	-	TRBJ2-6	CASSLGGSGANVLTF	TGTGCCAGCAGCTTAGGGGGCTCTGGGGCCAACGTCCTGACTTTC
medium-sized	TRBV29-1	TRBD2	TRBJ2-5	CSVENPLGASGIQETQYF	TGCAGCGTTGAAAACCCCCTCGGGGCTAGCGGGATTCAAGAGACCCAGTACTTC
medium-sized	TRBV6-2/TRBV6-3	-	TRBJ2-7	CASSYSHGIYEQYF	TGTGCCAGCAGTTACTCCCACGGAATCTACGAGCAGTACTTC
many	TRBV12-3/TRBV12-4	TRBD2	TRBJ2-1	CASRRTSGNNEQFF	TGTGCCAGCAGGCGGACTAGCGGGAACAATGAGCAGTTCTTC
few	TRBV11-3	-	TRBJ2-1	CASSLGSGSYNEQFF	TGTGCCAGCAGCTTAGGAAGCGGCTCCTACAATGAGCAGTTCTTC
few	TRBV5-1	-	TRBJ1-2	CASSGEGTNYGYTF	TGCGCCAGCAGTGGTGAAGGGACCAACTATGGCTACACCTTC
-	TRBV29-1	TRBD2	TRBJ2-3	CSVDRGEGNTQYF	TGCAGCGTTGATCGGGGGGAAGGGAATACGCAGTATTTT
-	TRBV6-5	-	TRBJ2-3	CASSYGGSLTDTQYF	TGTGCCAGCAGTTACGGGGGCAGTCTCACAGATACGCAGTATTTT
few	TRBV5-1	-	TRBJ2-2	CASSVGVPGELFF	TGCGCCAGCAGCGTGGGTGTCCCCGGGGAGCTGTTTTTT
many	TRBV7-2	-	TRBJ2-3	CASSFGSADTQYF	TGTGCCAGCAGCTTCGGATCGGCGGATACGCAGTATTTT
-	TRBV29-1	-	TRBJ2-3	CSVVLAGLTDTLYF	TGTAGCGTTGTTCTGGCGGGACTCACAGATACGCTGTATTTT
medium-sized	TRBV19	-	TRBJ1-2	CASSIPGNGYTF	TGTGCCAGTAGTATTCCCGGGAACGGCTACACCTTC
many	TRBV18	-	TRBJ2-1	CASSADSYNEQFF	TGTGCCAGCTCGGCCGACAGCTACAATGAGCAGTTCTTC
once	TRBV5-1	-	TRBJ1-6	CASRSNPTSVGSPLHF	TGCGCCAGCAGATCAAACCCGACAAGCGTAGGCTCACCCCTCCACTTT
many	TRBV6-1	-	TRBJ2-5	CASSGHGAGETQYF	TGTGCCAGCAGTGGACACGGAGCAGGAGAGACCCAGTACTTC
few	TRBV12-3/TRBV12-4	TRBD2	TRBJ2-5	CASSFVAGGLRETQYF	TGTGCCAGCAGTTTTGTAGCGGGAGGGCTGCGGGAGACCCAGTACTTC
medium-sized	TRBV7-9	-	TRBJ2-3	CASSLGLRGGDTQYF	TGTGCCAGCAGCTTAGGTTTGCGGGGTGGAGATACGCAGTATTTT
medium-sized	TRBV5-1	-	TRBJ1-6	CASSSGQNSPLHF	TGCGCCAGCAGCTCAGGACAGAATTCACCCCTCCATTTT
-	TRBV2	-	TRBJ1-2	CASSSQEWRYGYTF	TGTGCCAGCAGTAGCCAAGAGTGGCGGTACGGCTACACCTTC
few	TRBV29-1	-	TRBJ1-2	CSVVTVRNYGYTF	TGCAGCGTGGTCACCGTCCGCAATTATGGCTACACCTTC
-	TRBV5-1	-	TRBJ2-2	CASSLATTPGTGELFF	TGCGCCAGCAGCTTGGCGACGACACCGGGCACCGGGGAGCTGTTTTTT
many	TRBV23-1	TRBD1	TRBJ2-7	CASSQRDRFFPHEQYF	TGCGCCAGCAGTCAACGGGACAGGTTCTTCCCCCACGAGCAGTACTTC
medium-sized	TRBV7-6	-	TRBJ2-1	CASSLTRGPYNEQFF	TGTGCCAGCAGCTTAACCCGGGGGCCCTACAATGAGCAGTTCTTC
many	TRBV20-1	TRBD1	TRBJ2-3	CSASIQGARDTQYF	TGCAGTGCTAGCATACAGGGGGCCCGAGATACGCAGTATTTT
many	TRBV5-6	-	TRBJ2-3	CASSLGPTQDTDTQYF	TGTGCCAGCAGCTTGGGCCCTACGCAAGACACAGATACGCAGTATTTT
medium-sized	TRBV7-9	TRBD2	TRBJ2-7	CASSFGGGVYEQYF	TGTGCCAGCAGCTTCGGCGGGGGGGTCTACGAGCAGTACTTC